This is a list of T cell receptor beta chains from one sample in a study of blood T cells in healthy people across ages. TCRdb recomputed calls from the 5' RACE reads with MiXCR, one row per CDR3 protein. The sample has fewer than 2,000,000 distinct CDR3 sequences, around 35% seen once; the top ten hold about 11%. Sequenced input: blood. All receptors come from a woman in her thirties in good health. CDR3s include the opening cysteine and the closing phenylalanine or tryptophan. Each record gives: CDR3 protein, CDR3 DNA, V gene, D gene, clone size, J gene. A D gene is named only where the DNA matches it firmly. A row's size may be missing; if present it is once, few, many or a size class.

CDR3aa: CASSAGRVENTEAFF; CDR3nt: TGTGCCAGCAGTGCCGGCAGGGTGGAGAACACTGAAGCTTTCTTT; v_gene: TRBV6-4; d_gene: NA; abundance: NA; j_gene: TRBJ1-1
CDR3aa: CASSKNRGTYEQYF; CDR3nt: TGTGCCAGCAGCAAAAACAGGGGAACCTACGAGCAGTACTTC; v_gene: TRBV7-8; d_gene: TRBD1; abundance: NA; j_gene: TRBJ2-7
CDR3aa: CGARPSGGINNEQFF; CDR3nt: TGCGGTGCTCGTCCTAGCGGGGGGATCAACAATGAGCAGTTCTTC; v_gene: TRBV20-1; d_gene: TRBD2; abundance: few; j_gene: TRBJ2-1
CDR3aa: CASSLEVEAFF; CDR3nt: TGTGCCAGCAGTTTGGAGGTGGAAGCTTTCTTT; v_gene: TRBV28; d_gene: NA; abundance: few; j_gene: TRBJ1-1
CDR3aa: CASSQDTGGLAGSYEQYF; CDR3nt: TGCGCCAGCAGCCAAGATACCGGCGGGTTAGCGGGGTCCTACGAGCAGTACTTC; v_gene: TRBV4-1; d_gene: TRBD2; abundance: many; j_gene: TRBJ2-7
CDR3aa: CASTDWDAQFF; CDR3nt: TGTGCCAGCACCGACTGGGACGCTCAGTTCTTC; v_gene: TRBV6-2/TRBV6-3; d_gene: NA; abundance: NA; j_gene: TRBJ2-1
CDR3aa: CASSVILTGSNQPQHF; CDR3nt: TGTGCCAGCAGTGTAATTTTGACAGGGTCGAATCAGCCCCAGCATTTT; v_gene: TRBV6-1; d_gene: TRBD1; abundance: few; j_gene: TRBJ1-5
CDR3aa: CASSPMEWDTEAFF; CDR3nt: TGTGCCAGCAGCCCAATGGAGTGGGACACTGAAGCTTTCTTT; v_gene: TRBV11-2; d_gene: NA; abundance: NA; j_gene: TRBJ1-1
CDR3aa: CASSEGLAGGLNEQFF; CDR3nt: TGTGCCAGCAGCGAGGGACTAGCGGGGGGGTTGAATGAGCAGTTCTTC; v_gene: TRBV7-3; d_gene: TRBD2; abundance: NA; j_gene: TRBJ2-1
CDR3aa: CASSQEGFDGQPQHF; CDR3nt: TGTGCCAGCAGCCAGGAGGGATTCGACGGCCAGCCCCAGCATTTT; v_gene: TRBV3-1; d_gene: NA; abundance: few; j_gene: TRBJ1-5
CDR3aa: CSEAGQGKQGYGYTF; CDR3nt: TGCAGTGAGGCGGGACAGGGAAAACAGGGCTATGGCTACACCTTC; v_gene: TRBV20-1; d_gene: TRBD1; abundance: NA; j_gene: TRBJ1-2
CDR3aa: CASSLPGEAGGTYNEQFF; CDR3nt: TGTGCCAGCAGCTTGCCCGGGGAGGCGGGGGGTACCTACAATGAGCAGTTCTTC; v_gene: TRBV7-6; d_gene: TRBD2; abundance: NA; j_gene: TRBJ2-1
CDR3aa: CASSQEPAQYNEQFF; CDR3nt: TGTGCCAGCAGCCAAGAACCTGCCCAATACAATGAGCAGTTCTTC; v_gene: TRBV4-2; d_gene: NA; abundance: many; j_gene: TRBJ2-1
CDR3aa: CASSPSGGSGELFF; CDR3nt: TGTGCCAGCAGCCCTAGCGGGGGGTCGGGGGAGCTGTTTTTT; v_gene: TRBV7-2; d_gene: TRBD2; abundance: NA; j_gene: TRBJ2-2
CDR3aa: CASSQPSSGQSNQPQHF; CDR3nt: TGCGCCAGCAGCCAACCCTCTTCAGGGCAGAGCAATCAGCCCCAGCATTTT; v_gene: TRBV4-1; d_gene: NA; abundance: NA; j_gene: TRBJ1-5
CDR3aa: CASSSSFGAQGTQYF; CDR3nt: TGTGCCAGCAGTTCGAGTTTTGGGGCGCAGGGGACCCAGTACTTC; v_gene: TRBV27; d_gene: NA; abundance: NA; j_gene: TRBJ2-5
CDR3aa: CASSLSAGYYEQYF; CDR3nt: TGTGCCAGCAGTTTATCAGCAGGGTACTACGAGCAGTACTTC; v_gene: TRBV27; d_gene: NA; abundance: few; j_gene: TRBJ2-7
CDR3aa: CASSQVTSGSTDTQYF; CDR3nt: TGTGCCAGCAGCCAAGTAACAAGCGGGAGCACAGATACGCAGTATTTT; v_gene: TRBV4-1; d_gene: NA; abundance: many; j_gene: TRBJ2-3
CDR3aa: CASSLTSRPEEQFF; CDR3nt: TGTGCCAGTAGTCTCACATCCCGACCCGAAGAGCAGTTCTTC; v_gene: TRBV19; d_gene: NA; abundance: NA; j_gene: TRBJ2-1
CDR3aa: CASSFGQGVSSYNEQFF; CDR3nt: TGTGCCAGCAGCTTCGGCCAGGGAGTGAGCTCCTACAATGAGCAGTTCTTC; v_gene: TRBV5-4; d_gene: NA; abundance: few; j_gene: TRBJ2-1
CDR3aa: CASSPDRYSNQPQHF; CDR3nt: TGTGCCAGCAGCCCGGACAGATATAGCAATCAGCCCCAGCATTTT; v_gene: TRBV2; d_gene: NA; abundance: NA; j_gene: TRBJ1-5
CDR3aa: CAIARRGNYGYTF; CDR3nt: TGTGCCATAGCCCGCCGGGGTAACTATGGCTACACCTTC; v_gene: TRBV12-3/TRBV12-4; d_gene: NA; abundance: many; j_gene: TRBJ1-2
CDR3aa: CAGSLGQVEQYF; CDR3nt: TGTGCCGGCAGCTTAGGTCAGGTAGAGCAGTACTTC; v_gene: TRBV13; d_gene: NA; abundance: once; j_gene: TRBJ2-5
CDR3aa: CASSLSAGAAIGTREQYF; CDR3nt: TGTGCCAGCAGCTTAAGTGCCGGTGCCGCTATAGGTACACGCGAGCAGTACTTC; v_gene: TRBV7-9; d_gene: NA; abundance: NA; j_gene: TRBJ2-7
CDR3aa: CASSYSMDRDLEQYF; CDR3nt: TGTGCCAGCAGTTACTCGATGGACAGAGACCTCGAGCAGTACTTC; v_gene: TRBV6-7; d_gene: NA; abundance: NA; j_gene: TRBJ2-7
CDR3aa: CASSQREYSYEQYF; CDR3nt: TGTGCCAGCAGTCAGCGGGAGTACTCCTACGAGCAGTACTTC; v_gene: TRBV6-5; d_gene: TRBD2; abundance: NA; j_gene: TRBJ2-7
CDR3aa: CASSPDLKVPETQYF; CDR3nt: TGTGCCAGCAGCCCGGACTTGAAGGTTCCGGAGACCCAGTACTTC; v_gene: TRBV11-2; d_gene: NA; abundance: NA; j_gene: TRBJ2-5
CDR3aa: CSVSGTVEGNYGYTF; CDR3nt: TGCAGCGTTTCCGGGACAGTGGAGGGGAACTATGGCTACACCTTC; v_gene: TRBV29-1; d_gene: TRBD1; abundance: few; j_gene: TRBJ1-2
CDR3aa: CASSKETGEAGYEQFF; CDR3nt: TGTGCCAGCAGTAAAGAGACAGGGGAGGCGGGTTATGAGCAGTTCTTC; v_gene: TRBV5-5; d_gene: TRBD1; abundance: few; j_gene: TRBJ2-1
CDR3aa: CASSQVGESYTYEQYF; CDR3nt: TGCGCCAGCAGCCAAGTCGGGGAAAGCTACACCTACGAGCAGTACTTC; v_gene: TRBV4-1; d_gene: NA; abundance: few; j_gene: TRBJ2-7
CDR3aa: CASSVGSYSSYEQYF; CDR3nt: TGTGCCAGCAGCGTAGGTTCGTATAGCTCCTACGAGCAGTACTTC; v_gene: TRBV9; d_gene: NA; abundance: NA; j_gene: TRBJ2-7
CDR3aa: CASSPLGQGATDTQYF; CDR3nt: TGTGCCAGCAGCCCCCTGGGACAGGGAGCCACAGATACGCAGTATTTT; v_gene: TRBV7-3; d_gene: TRBD1; abundance: few; j_gene: TRBJ2-3
CDR3aa: CAISDLSRDEQFF; CDR3nt: TGTGCCATCAGTGATCTGTCTAGGGATGAGCAGTTCTTC; v_gene: TRBV10-3; d_gene: NA; abundance: NA; j_gene: TRBJ2-1
CDR3aa: CSARGDSIELFF; CDR3nt: TGCAGTGCCAGGGGGGACAGTATAGAACTGTTTTTT; v_gene: TRBV20-1; d_gene: TRBD1; abundance: NA; j_gene: TRBJ1-4
CDR3aa: CASSPSGSSYNERFF; CDR3nt: TGTGCCAGCAGTCCGAGCGGAAGCTCCTACAATGAGCGGTTCTTC; v_gene: TRBV7-9; d_gene: NA; abundance: NA; j_gene: TRBJ2-1
CDR3aa: CATSRDYTQETQYF; CDR3nt: TGTGCCACCAGCAGAGATTATACCCAAGAGACCCAGTACTTC; v_gene: TRBV15; d_gene: NA; abundance: many; j_gene: TRBJ2-5
CDR3aa: CASSLDGQNYGYTF; CDR3nt: TGCGCCAGCAGCTTGGATGGCCAGAACTATGGCTACACCTTC; v_gene: TRBV5-1; d_gene: NA; abundance: few; j_gene: TRBJ1-2
CDR3aa: CASSFDSSYKQYF; CDR3nt: TGTGCCAGCAGCTTTGATAGCTCCTACAAGCAGTACTTC; v_gene: TRBV7-3; d_gene: NA; abundance: once; j_gene: TRBJ2-7
CDR3aa: CASSQDMTSGEINEQFF; CDR3nt: TGCGCCAGCAGCCAAGATATGACTAGCGGGGAGATCAATGAGCAGTTCTTC; v_gene: TRBV4-1; d_gene: TRBD2; abundance: few; j_gene: TRBJ2-1
CDR3aa: CASSYGPTAYEQFF; CDR3nt: TGTGCCAGCAGTTACGGGCCGACGGCCTACGAGCAGTTCTTC; v_gene: TRBV6-5; d_gene: NA; abundance: NA; j_gene: TRBJ2-1
CDR3aa: CSARDGQGLGQPQHF; CDR3nt: TGCAGTGCTAGAGATGGACAGGGGTTGGGTCAGCCCCAGCATTTT; v_gene: TRBV20-1; d_gene: TRBD1; abundance: few; j_gene: TRBJ1-5
CDR3aa: CASSLSGYITDTQYF; CDR3nt: TGCGCCAGCAGCTTAAGCGGGTACATCACAGATACGCAGTATTTT; v_gene: TRBV7-6; d_gene: NA; abundance: NA; j_gene: TRBJ2-3
CDR3aa: CASSLFAGGEQYF; CDR3nt: TGTGCCAGCAGTTTATTTGCGGGAGGGGAGCAGTACTTC; v_gene: TRBV28; d_gene: TRBD2; abundance: many; j_gene: TRBJ2-7
CDR3aa: CSAPTSSYNEQFF; CDR3nt: TGCAGTGCTCCCACTAGTTCCTACAATGAGCAGTTCTTC; v_gene: TRBV20-1; d_gene: NA; abundance: once; j_gene: TRBJ2-1
CDR3aa: CSVAGSGGEGGETQYF; CDR3nt: TGCAGCGTTGCGGGGTCAGGGGGAGAAGGCGGAGAGACCCAGTACTTC; v_gene: TRBV29-1; d_gene: TRBD1; abundance: NA; j_gene: TRBJ2-5